A selection of T cell receptor beta chains follows, all from one sample in a study of blood T cell repertoires in COVID-19. The data were produced by immunoSEQ multiplex PCR, yet TCRdb's version contains in-frame clones alone and is incomplete. Of some 250,000 clones listed, approximately 90% are singletons. The sample taken for sequencing was peripheral blood. The receptors derive from a woman aged 40 to 49 who had recovered from COVID-19. CDR3s include the opening cysteine and the closing phenylalanine or tryptophan. Fields, in order: V gene, J gene, D gene, clone size, CDR3 DNA, CDR3 protein. A D gene is named only where the DNA matches it firmly. Clone size is not always given. Where it is, it says once, few, many or a class for expanded clones.

V: TRBV7-2
J: TRBJ1-2
D: NA
size: NA
DNA: TGTGCCAGCAGCTCCGGGACTTCTCCGGGGACCTTC
CDR3: CASSSGTSPGTF

V: TRBV20-1
J: TRBJ1-6
D: TRBD1
size: NA
DNA: TGCAGTGCTAGTCCCCGACAGGGCAATAATTCACCCCTCCACTTT
CDR3: CSASPRQGNNSPLHF

V: TRBV10-2
J: TRBJ2-2
D: TRBD1
size: once
DNA: TGCGCCAGTAGACAGGGGGCTCGTGGCACCGGGGAGCTGTTTTTT
CDR3: CASRQGARGTGELFF

V: TRBV10-3
J: TRBJ2-7
D: TRBD2
size: NA
DNA: TGTGCCATCAGTGAGGTGGCTAGCGGAGGAGGCGAGCAGTACTTC
CDR3: CAISEVASGGGEQYF

V: TRBV5-1
J: TRBJ1-2
D: TRBD1
size: NA
DNA: TGCGCCAGCAGCCCCACAGGGGTTGGCTACACCTTC
CDR3: CASSPTGVGYTF

V: TRBV3-1/TRBV3-2
J: TRBJ2-7
D: NA
size: NA
DNA: TGTGCCAGCAGCCAAGATCTCGGACTTTCCTACGAGCAGTACTTC
CDR3: CASSQDLGLSYEQYF

V: TRBV11-1
J: TRBJ2-1
D: TRBD2
size: NA
DNA: TGTGCCAGCAGCTTAGGGTTGGCTAGCGGGAGCCATGAGCAGTTCTTC
CDR3: CASSLGLASGSHEQFF

V: TRBV5-4
J: TRBJ2-2
D: NA
size: NA
DNA: TGTGCCAGCAGCCACAGGAGGGGCGGTTGGGCCGGGGAGCTGTTTTTT
CDR3: CASSHRRGGWAGELFF

V: TRBV29-1
J: TRBJ2-5
D: TRBD1
size: NA
DNA: TGCAGCGTTGAAGGCCCAGGGGGCCGGCAAGAGACCCAGTACTTC
CDR3: CSVEGPGGRQETQYF

V: TRBV14
J: TRBJ1-2
D: NA
size: once
DNA: TGTGCCACCCAACAGGCCACTAACTATGGCTACACCTTC
CDR3: CATQQATNYGYTF

V: TRBV6-5
J: TRBJ2-7
D: TRBD2
size: NA
DNA: TGTGCCAGCAGTCGCGGACTAGCCAACTACGAGCAGTACTTC
CDR3: CASSRGLANYEQYF

V: TRBV29-1
J: TRBJ2-1
D: NA
size: NA
DNA: TGCAGCGTGCGCGACAATGAGCAGTTCTTC
CDR3: CSVRDNEQFF

V: TRBV6-6
J: TRBJ2-5
D: TRBD2
size: NA
DNA: TGTGCCAGCAGTCCTACCCGGCGACTAGCGGGAGTGCGGGAGACCCAGTACTTC
CDR3: CASSPTRRLAGVRETQYF

V: TRBV7-9
J: TRBJ1-2
D: NA
size: NA
DNA: TGTGCCAGCAGCCAGAACGCCGGGGAAGGGGGCTACACCTTC
CDR3: CASSQNAGEGGYTF

V: TRBV7-2
J: TRBJ2-5
D: TRBD2
size: few
DNA: TGTGCCAGCAGCTTATCCCCGGGGGGAGAGACCCAGTACTTC
CDR3: CASSLSPGGETQYF

V: TRBV3-1/TRBV3-2
J: TRBJ1-1
D: NA
size: NA
DNA: TGTGCCAGGACAGGCCAGGGTGAAAAAGCTTTCTTT
CDR3: CARTGQGEKAFF

V: TRBV4-1
J: TRBJ2-3
D: TRBD2
size: NA
DNA: TGCGCCAGCAGCCAAGGGGGCGGGAGGGCCACAGATACGCAGTATTTT
CDR3: CASSQGGGRATDTQYF

V: TRBV27
J: TRBJ2-7
D: NA
size: NA
DNA: TGTGCCAGCAGTTTTGGGGCCTCCTACGAGCAGTACTTC
CDR3: CASSFGASYEQYF

V: TRBV4-2
J: TRBJ2-1
D: TRBD2
size: NA
DNA: TGTGCCAGCAGCCAAGATCTTTCGATTAGCGGGAGGTCAGATGAGCAGTTCTTC
CDR3: CASSQDLSISGRSDEQFF

V: TRBV10-3
J: TRBJ1-2
D: NA
size: NA
DNA: TGTGCCATCAGTGGGGGGGGAGCTAACTATGGCTACACCTTC
CDR3: CAISGGGANYGYTF

V: TRBV29-1
J: TRBJ1-5
D: TRBD1
size: NA
DNA: TGCAGCGTCGCGACAGGGTCTGGCAATCAGCCCCAGCATTTT
CDR3: CSVATGSGNQPQHF

V: TRBV18
J: TRBJ1-4
D: NA
size: NA
DNA: TGTGCCAGCTCACAGGCGCCGGGGACTGCAACTAATGAAAAACTGTTTTTT
CDR3: CASSQAPGTATNEKLFF

V: TRBV5-1
J: TRBJ1-1
D: NA
size: NA
DNA: TGCGCCAGCAGCTTGGTGGCGGGGGCGGGCACTGAAGCTTTCTTT
CDR3: CASSLVAGAGTEAFF

V: TRBV11-3
J: TRBJ2-3
D: NA
size: NA
DNA: TGTGCCAGCAGACAAGGATGGGCAGGGAGCACAGATACGCAGTATTTT
CDR3: CASRQGWAGSTDTQYF

V: TRBV18
J: TRBJ2-2
D: NA
size: NA
DNA: TGTGCCAGCTCACCACTTCCCAGACTGAACACCGGGGAGCTGTTTTTT
CDR3: CASSPLPRLNTGELFF

V: TRBV5-6
J: TRBJ2-7
D: NA
size: NA
DNA: TGTGCCAGCAGCTGGCTCCGCGGAACGGCCTACGAGCAGTACTTC
CDR3: CASSWLRGTAYEQYF

V: TRBV4-3
J: TRBJ2-3
D: NA
size: NA
DNA: TGCGCCAGCAGCCAAGATCTGGCAGGGTGGGGTACAGGAGCGCAGTATTTT
CDR3: CASSQDLAGWGTGAQYF

V: TRBV11-2
J: TRBJ2-2
D: TRBD2
size: once
DNA: TGTGCCAGCAGCGACTTAGCGGGTGCGACCGGGGAGCTGTTTTTT
CDR3: CASSDLAGATGELFF

V: TRBV7-9
J: TRBJ1-6
D: NA
size: NA
DNA: TGTGCCAGCAGCTTAGCGGGGAGGGACCCACCCCTCCACTTT
CDR3: CASSLAGRDPPLHF

V: TRBV27
J: TRBJ2-5
D: TRBD2
size: NA
DNA: TGTGCCAGCAGTTCCAGGACTAGCCTCGCGACCCAGTACTTC
CDR3: CASSSRTSLATQYF

V: TRBV5-1
J: TRBJ2-3
D: NA
size: NA
DNA: TGCGCCAGCAGCTTGGGGGGCCGGACCAGCACAGATACGCAGTATTTT
CDR3: CASSLGGRTSTDTQYF

V: TRBV5-1
J: TRBJ1-1
D: NA
size: NA
DNA: TGCGCCAGCAGCTCCCGGGGGGGGAACACTGAAGCTTTCTTT
CDR3: CASSSRGGNTEAFF

V: TRBV9
J: TRBJ1-1
D: TRBD1
size: NA
DNA: TGTGCCAGCAGCGTCATGGGACAGGCGGGCACTGAAGCTTTCTTT
CDR3: CASSVMGQAGTEAFF

V: TRBV3-1/TRBV3-2
J: TRBJ1-6
D: NA
size: once
DNA: TGTGCCAGCAGGGGGGGGCCCAAGAATTCACCCCTCCACTTT
CDR3: CASRGGPKNSPLHF

V: TRBV10-3
J: TRBJ2-1
D: TRBD1
size: NA
DNA: TGTGCCACCAGGGTGGGGACAGCATACAATGAGCAGTTCTTC
CDR3: CATRVGTAYNEQFF

V: TRBV19
J: TRBJ2-5
D: TRBD2
size: NA
DNA: TGTGCAACGACTAGCGGGAGGAGGGAGACCCAGTACTTC
CDR3: CATTSGRRETQYF

V: TRBV7-3
J: TRBJ2-5
D: TRBD2
size: NA
DNA: TGTGCCAGCAGCCCCCTAGCGGGAGGGCCGAGGGAGACCCAGTACTTC
CDR3: CASSPLAGGPRETQYF

V: TRBV18
J: TRBJ2-1
D: NA
size: NA
DNA: TGTGCCAGCTCACAAGGACAGTCAAAAAACAATGAGCAGTTCTTC
CDR3: CASSQGQSKNNEQFF

V: TRBV11-2
J: TRBJ2-1
D: TRBD2
size: NA
DNA: TGTGCCAGCAGCTTAGGGACTAGCAACTACAATGAGCAGTTCTTC
CDR3: CASSLGTSNYNEQFF

V: TRBV7-8
J: TRBJ2-1
D: TRBD2
size: NA
DNA: TGTGCCAGCAGCTCCCAAACTAGCGGGGGCTACAATGAGCAGTTCTTC
CDR3: CASSSQTSGGYNEQFF

V: TRBV29-1
J: TRBJ1-5
D: TRBD1
size: NA
DNA: TGCAGCGTGGGGACAGGGGCCCTCAATCAGCCCCAGCATTTT
CDR3: CSVGTGALNQPQHF

V: TRBV5-6
J: TRBJ1-5
D: NA
size: NA
DNA: TGTGCCAGCAGCTTGCAACATAGCAATCAGCCCCAGCATTTT
CDR3: CASSLQHSNQPQHF

V: TRBV19
J: TRBJ2-6
D: TRBD1
size: NA
DNA: TGTGCCAGTAGTAATCAGGGGGCGGGAGGGGCCAACGTCCTGACTTTC
CDR3: CASSNQGAGGANVLTF

V: TRBV6-5
J: TRBJ2-7
D: NA
size: once
DNA: TGTGCCAGCAGTAGTCGGGATACTTACGAGCAGTACTTC
CDR3: CASSSRDTYEQYF

V: TRBV18
J: TRBJ1-1
D: TRBD1
size: NA
DNA: TGTGCCAGCCGACAGGGGGGGACTGAAGCTTTCTTT
CDR3: CASRQGGTEAFF

V: TRBV30
J: TRBJ2-7
D: TRBD2
size: NA
DNA: TGTGCCTGGAGTCGCGGGGTAGCGGGAGGGCCCGAACGGCAGTACTTC
CDR3: CAWSRGVAGGPERQYF

V: TRBV2
J: TRBJ2-7
D: TRBD2
size: NA
DNA: TGTGCCAGCAGTCCCCGGGGGGGGTGGTACGAGCAGTACTTC
CDR3: CASSPRGGWYEQYF

V: TRBV28
J: TRBJ1-5
D: NA
size: NA
DNA: TGTGCCAGCACACCATCGGGGACACCGGGCAAAAATCAGCCCCAGCATTTT
CDR3: CASTPSGTPGKNQPQHF

V: TRBV30
J: TRBJ2-5
D: TRBD1
size: NA
DNA: TGTGCCTGGAGTGTACGGTTTCGGACAGGGGTCCAAGAGACCCAGTACTTC
CDR3: CAWSVRFRTGVQETQYF